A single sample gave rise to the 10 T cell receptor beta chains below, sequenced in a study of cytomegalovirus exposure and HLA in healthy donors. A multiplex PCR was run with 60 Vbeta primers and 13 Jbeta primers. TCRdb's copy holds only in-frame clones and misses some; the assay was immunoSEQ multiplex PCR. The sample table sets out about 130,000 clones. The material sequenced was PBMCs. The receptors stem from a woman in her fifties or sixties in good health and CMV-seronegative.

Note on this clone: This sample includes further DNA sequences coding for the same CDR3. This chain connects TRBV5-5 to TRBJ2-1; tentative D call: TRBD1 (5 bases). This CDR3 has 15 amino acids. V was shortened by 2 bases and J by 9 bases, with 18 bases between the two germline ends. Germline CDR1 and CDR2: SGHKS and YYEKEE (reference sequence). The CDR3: CASSFSAGYQSEQFF. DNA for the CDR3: TGTGCCAGCAGCTTCTCGGCAGGGTACCAATCTGAGCAGTTCTTC.

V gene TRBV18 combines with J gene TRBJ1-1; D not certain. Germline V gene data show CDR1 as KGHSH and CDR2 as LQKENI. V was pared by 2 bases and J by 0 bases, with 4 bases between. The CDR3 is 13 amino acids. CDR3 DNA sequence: TGTGCCAGCTCACCAGTCATGAACACTGAAGCTTTCTTT. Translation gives CASSPVMNTEAFF.

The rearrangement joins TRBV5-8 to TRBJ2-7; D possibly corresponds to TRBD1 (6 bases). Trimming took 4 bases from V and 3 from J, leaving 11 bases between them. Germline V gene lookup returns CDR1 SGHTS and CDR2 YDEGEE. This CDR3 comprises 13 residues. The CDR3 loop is CASSNQQGYEQYF. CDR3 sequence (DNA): TGTGCCAGCAGCAATCAACAGGGCTACGAGCAGTACTTC.

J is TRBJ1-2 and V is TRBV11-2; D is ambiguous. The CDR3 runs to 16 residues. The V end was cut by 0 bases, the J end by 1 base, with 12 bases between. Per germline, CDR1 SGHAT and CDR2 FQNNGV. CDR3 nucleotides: TGTGCCAGCAGCTTAGATCTACAGAGACGTAACTATGGCTACACCTTC. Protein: CASSLDLQRRNYGYTF.

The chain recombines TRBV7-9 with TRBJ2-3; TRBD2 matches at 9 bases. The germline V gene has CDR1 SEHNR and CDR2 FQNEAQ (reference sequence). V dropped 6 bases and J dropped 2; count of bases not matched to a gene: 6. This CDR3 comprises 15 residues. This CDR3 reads CASRSSGGNTDTQYF. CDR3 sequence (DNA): TGTGCCAGCAGATCCAGCGGGGGGAACACAGATACGCAGTATTTT.

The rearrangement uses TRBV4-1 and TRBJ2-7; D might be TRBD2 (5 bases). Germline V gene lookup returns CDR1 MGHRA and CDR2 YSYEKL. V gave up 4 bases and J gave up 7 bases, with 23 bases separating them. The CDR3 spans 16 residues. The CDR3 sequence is CASSPLGRSTTREQYF. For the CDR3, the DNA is TGCGCCAGCAGCCCCCTGGGTCGAAGTACAACTAGGGAGCAGTACTTC.

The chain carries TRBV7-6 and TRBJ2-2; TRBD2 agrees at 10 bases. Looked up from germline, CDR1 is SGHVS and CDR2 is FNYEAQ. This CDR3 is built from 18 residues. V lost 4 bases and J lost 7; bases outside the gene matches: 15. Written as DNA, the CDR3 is TGTGCCAGCAGCTCCAGGGTGCGGAGCGGGGGGGACGACGGGGAGCTGTTTTTT. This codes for CASSSRVRSGGDDGELFF. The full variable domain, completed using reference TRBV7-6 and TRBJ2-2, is GAGVSQSPRYKVTKRGQDVALRCDPISGHVSLYWYRQALGQGPEFLTYFNYEAQQDKSGLPNDRFSAERPEGSISTLTIQRTEQRDSAMYRCASSSRVRSGGDDGELFFGEGSRLTVL.

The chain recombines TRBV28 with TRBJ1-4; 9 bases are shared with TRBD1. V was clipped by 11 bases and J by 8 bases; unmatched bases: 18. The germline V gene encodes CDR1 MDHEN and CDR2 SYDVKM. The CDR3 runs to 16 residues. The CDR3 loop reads CAAWGQGESAGEKLFF. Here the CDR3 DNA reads TGTGCCGCGTGGGGACAGGGAGAGAGCGCCGGCGAAAAACTGTTTTTT.

The CDR3 sequence: CSVEDRVSGSTDTQYF. CDR3 in DNA: TGCAGCGTTGAAGATCGGGTTAGCGGGAGCACAGATACGCAGTATTTT. The genes are TRBV29-1 and TRBJ2-3; TRBD2 aligns across 7 bases. With V trimmed by 0 bases and J by 0 bases, 6 bases remained unmatched. Germline V lookup: CDR1 SQVTM, CDR2 ANQGSEA. This CDR3 spans 16 amino acids.

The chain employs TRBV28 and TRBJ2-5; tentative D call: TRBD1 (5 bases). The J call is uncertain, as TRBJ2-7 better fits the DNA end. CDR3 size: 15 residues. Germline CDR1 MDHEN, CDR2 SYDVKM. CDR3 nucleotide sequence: TGTGCCAGCAGCCCATTCGACAGTGTCGTCTACGAGCAGTACTTC. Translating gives CASSPFDSVVYEQYF.